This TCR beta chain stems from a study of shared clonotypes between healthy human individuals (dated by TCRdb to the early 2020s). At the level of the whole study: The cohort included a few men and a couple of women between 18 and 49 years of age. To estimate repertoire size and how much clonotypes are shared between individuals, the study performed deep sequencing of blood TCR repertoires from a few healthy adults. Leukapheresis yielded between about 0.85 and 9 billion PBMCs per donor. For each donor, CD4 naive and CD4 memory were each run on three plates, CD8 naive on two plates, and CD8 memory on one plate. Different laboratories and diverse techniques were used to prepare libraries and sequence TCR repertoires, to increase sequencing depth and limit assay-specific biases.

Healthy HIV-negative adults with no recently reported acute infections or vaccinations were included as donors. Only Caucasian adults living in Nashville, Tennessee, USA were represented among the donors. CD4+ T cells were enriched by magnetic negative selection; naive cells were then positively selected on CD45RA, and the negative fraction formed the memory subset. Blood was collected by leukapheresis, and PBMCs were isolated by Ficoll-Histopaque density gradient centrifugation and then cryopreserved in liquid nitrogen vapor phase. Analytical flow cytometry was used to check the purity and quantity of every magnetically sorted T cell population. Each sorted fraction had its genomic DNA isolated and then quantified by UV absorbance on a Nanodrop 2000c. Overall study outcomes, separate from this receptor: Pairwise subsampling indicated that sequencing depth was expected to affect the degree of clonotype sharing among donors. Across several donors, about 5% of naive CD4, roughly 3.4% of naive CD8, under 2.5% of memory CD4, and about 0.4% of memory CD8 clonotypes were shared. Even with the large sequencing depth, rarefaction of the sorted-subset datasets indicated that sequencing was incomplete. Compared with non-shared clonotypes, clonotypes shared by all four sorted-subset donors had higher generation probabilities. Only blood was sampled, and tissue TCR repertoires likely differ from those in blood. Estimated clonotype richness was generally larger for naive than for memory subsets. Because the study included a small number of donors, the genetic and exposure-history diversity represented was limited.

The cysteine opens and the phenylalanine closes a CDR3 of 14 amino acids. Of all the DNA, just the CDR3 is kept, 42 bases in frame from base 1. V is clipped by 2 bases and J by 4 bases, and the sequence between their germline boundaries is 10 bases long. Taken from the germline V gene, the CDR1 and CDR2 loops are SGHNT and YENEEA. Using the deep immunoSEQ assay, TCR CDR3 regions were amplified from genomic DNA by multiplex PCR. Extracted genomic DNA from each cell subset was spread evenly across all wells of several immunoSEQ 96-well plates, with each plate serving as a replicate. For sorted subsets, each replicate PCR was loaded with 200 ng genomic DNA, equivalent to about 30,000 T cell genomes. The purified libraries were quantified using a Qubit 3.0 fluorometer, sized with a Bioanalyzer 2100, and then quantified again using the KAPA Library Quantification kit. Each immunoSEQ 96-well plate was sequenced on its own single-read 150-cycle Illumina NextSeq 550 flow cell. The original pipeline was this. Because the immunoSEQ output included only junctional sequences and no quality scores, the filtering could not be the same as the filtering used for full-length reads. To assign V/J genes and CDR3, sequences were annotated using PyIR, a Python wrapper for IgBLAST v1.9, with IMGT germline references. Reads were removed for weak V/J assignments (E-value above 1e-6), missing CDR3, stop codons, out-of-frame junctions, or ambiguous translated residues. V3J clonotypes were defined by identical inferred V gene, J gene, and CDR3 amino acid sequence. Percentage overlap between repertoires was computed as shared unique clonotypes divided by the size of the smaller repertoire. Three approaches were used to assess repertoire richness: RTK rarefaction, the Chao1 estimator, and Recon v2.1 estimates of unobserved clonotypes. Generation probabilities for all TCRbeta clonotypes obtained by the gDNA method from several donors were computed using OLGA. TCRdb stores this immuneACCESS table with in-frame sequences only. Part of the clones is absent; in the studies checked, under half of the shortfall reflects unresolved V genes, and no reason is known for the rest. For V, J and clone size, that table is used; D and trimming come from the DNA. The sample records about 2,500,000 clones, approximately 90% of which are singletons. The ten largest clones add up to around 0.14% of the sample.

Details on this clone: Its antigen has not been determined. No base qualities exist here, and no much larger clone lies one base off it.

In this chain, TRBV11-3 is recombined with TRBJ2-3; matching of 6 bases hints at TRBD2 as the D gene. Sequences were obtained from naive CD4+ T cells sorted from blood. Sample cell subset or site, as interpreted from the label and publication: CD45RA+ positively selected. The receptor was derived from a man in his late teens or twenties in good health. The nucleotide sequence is TGTGCCAGCAGCTTAATGGGGGGATCAGATACGCAGTATTTT. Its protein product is CASSLMGGSDTQYF.